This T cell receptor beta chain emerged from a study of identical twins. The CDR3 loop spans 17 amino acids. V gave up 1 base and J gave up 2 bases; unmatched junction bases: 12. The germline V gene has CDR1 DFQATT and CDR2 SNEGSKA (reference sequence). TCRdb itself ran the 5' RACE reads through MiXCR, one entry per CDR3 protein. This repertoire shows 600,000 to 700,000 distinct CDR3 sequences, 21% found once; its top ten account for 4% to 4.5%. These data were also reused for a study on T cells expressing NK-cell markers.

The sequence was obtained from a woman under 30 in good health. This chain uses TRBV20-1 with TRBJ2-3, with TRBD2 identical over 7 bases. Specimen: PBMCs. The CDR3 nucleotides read TGCAGTGCTAGAGTCCGGGGCCCTAGCGGCTACACAGATACGCAGTATTTT. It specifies CSARVRGPSGYTDTQYF.